This TCR beta chain was sequenced during a study of cytomegalovirus exposure and HLA in healthy donors. The wider study: Both the approximately 120 validation repertoires and the roughly 620 first-cohort repertoires used the same platform, as reported by a later analysis. Study observations and caveats: There were some public TCRs occurring in many donors, but most TCR sequences were rare. Later, an analysis found that TCR clusters from the first cohort tended to co-occur in the 120 or so validation repertoires.

Some clones are missing from TCRdb's copy, which holds only in-frame ones; the method was immunoSEQ multiplex PCR. In the table there are about 73,000 clones, 85% to 95% of which are singletons. The donors were members of the validation cohort comprising about 120 subjects, separate from the roughly 700-subject first cohort. The CDR3 has 14 residues. J lost 5 bases, V lost 1 base, and 1 base had no gene match. The germline gives CDR1 LGHNA, CDR2 YSLEER. With respect to this clone: The antigen is unknown.

The chain is built from TRBV4-3 and TRBJ2-2, with 7 positions matching TRBD1. The sample taken for sequencing was PBMCs. The TCR originated in a man aged 18 to 29 in good health and CMV-seronegative. For the CDR3, the DNA is TGCGCCAGCAGCCAAGCGGACAGGACCGGGGAGCTGTTTTTT. Residues: CASSQADRTGELFF.